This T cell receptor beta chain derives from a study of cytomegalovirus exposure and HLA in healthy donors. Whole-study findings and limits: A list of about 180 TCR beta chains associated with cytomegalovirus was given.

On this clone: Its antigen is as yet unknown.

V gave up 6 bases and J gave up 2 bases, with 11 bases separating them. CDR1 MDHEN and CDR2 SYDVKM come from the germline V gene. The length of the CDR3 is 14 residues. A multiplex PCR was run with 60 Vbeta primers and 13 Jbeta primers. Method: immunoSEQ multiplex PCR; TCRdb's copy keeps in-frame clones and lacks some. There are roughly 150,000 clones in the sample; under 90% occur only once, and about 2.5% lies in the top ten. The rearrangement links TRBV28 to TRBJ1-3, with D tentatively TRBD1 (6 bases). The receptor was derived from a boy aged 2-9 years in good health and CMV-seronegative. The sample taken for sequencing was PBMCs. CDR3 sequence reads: CASRTQGTGNTIYF. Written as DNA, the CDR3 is TGTGCCAGCAGGACACAGGGAACTGGAAACACCATATATTTT.